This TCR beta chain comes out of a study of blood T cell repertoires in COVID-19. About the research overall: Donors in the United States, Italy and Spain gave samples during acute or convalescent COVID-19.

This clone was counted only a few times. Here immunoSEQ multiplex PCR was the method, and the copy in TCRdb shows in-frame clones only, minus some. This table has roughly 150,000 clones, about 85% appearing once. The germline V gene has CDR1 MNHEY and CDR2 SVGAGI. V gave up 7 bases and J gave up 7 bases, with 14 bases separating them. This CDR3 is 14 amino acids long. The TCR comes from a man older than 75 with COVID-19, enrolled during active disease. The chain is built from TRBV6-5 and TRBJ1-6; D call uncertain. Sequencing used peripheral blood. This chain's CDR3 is CASTNFGLNSPLHF. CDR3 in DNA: TGTGCCAGCACCAACTTTGGACTAAATTCACCCCTCCACTTT.